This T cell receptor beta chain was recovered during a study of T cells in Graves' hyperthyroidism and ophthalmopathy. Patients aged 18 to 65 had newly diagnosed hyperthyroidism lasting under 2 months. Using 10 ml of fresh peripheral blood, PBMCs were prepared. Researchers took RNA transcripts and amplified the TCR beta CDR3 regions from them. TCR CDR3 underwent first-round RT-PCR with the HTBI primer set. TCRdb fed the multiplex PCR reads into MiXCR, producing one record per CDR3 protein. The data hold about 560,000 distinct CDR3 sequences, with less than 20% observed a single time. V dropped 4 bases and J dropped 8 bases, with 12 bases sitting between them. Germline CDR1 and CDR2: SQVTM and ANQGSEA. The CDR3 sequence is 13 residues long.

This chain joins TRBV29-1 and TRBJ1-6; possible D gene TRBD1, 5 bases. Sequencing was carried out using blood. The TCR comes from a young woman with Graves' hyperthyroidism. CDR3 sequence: CSVADKGDSPLHF. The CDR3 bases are TGCAGCGTTGCCGACAAAGGGGATTCACCCCTCCACTTT.